This record concerns one TCR beta chain sequence. The target antigen is unknown. These data come from a study of T cells in localized non-small cell lung cancer. General study findings and limits: Tumor samples were not multi-region, leaving intratumor heterogeneity unexcluded. Appearing in adjacent lung were a median roughly 60 of the top 100 tumor clones.

CDR1 and CDR2 (germline): MDHEN, SYDVKM. V was clipped by 6 bases and J by 3 bases, with 20 bases between them. The CDR3 has 16 amino acids. Sequencing used immunoSEQ multiplex PCR; TCRdb keeps in-frame clones, though not all of them. In the table there are over 25,000 clones, less than 95% of which are singletons. The sequence derives from a woman between 40 and 69 years old with stage I lung adenocarcinoma. The sequenced sample was peripheral blood, obtained before any cancer treatment. The V gene is TRBV28, the J gene TRBJ1-2; tentatively, D is TRBD1 (6 bases). The DNA of the CDR3 is TGTGCCAGCAGGGGGGCAGGGGAAAGATTCGACTATGGCTACACCTTC. Translating gives CASRGAGERFDYGYTF.